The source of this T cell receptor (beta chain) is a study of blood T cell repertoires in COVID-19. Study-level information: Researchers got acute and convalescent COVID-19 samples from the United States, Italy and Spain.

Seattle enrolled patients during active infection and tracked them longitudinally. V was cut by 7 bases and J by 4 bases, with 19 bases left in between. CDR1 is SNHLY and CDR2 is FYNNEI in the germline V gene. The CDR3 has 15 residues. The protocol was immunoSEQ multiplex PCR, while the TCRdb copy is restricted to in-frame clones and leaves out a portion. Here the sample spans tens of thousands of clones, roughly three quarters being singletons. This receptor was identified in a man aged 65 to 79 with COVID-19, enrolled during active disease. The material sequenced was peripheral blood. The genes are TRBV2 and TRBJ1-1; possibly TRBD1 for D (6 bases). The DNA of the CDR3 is TGTGCCAGCACCCCGAGGGGGGGGAGGGGCACTGAAGCTTTCTTT. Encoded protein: CASTPRGGRGTEAFF.